The clone carrying this T cell receptor (gamma chain) ranks as medium-sized. Its specificity is not known. This sample was taken from a study of gammadelta T cells in human blood. Study-wide results and limits: Polyclonal expansion of innate γδ T cells after birth appeared microbially driven.

TCRdb made new clone calls on the RT-PCR reads using CATT. The data contain some 500 gamma-chain clones, roughly 3% of them singletons. CDR3 length: 11 residues. V lost 2 bases and J lost 5; bases outside the gene matches: 0. This sequence originates from a human fetus. The chain has TRGV1 and TRGJ1 or TRGJ2. TRGV1 is reported as an ORF; its role is uncertain. Material: non-Vgamma9Vdelta2 gamma-delta T cells from fetal blood. In nucleotides, the CDR3 is TGTGCCACCTGGGACAATTATAAGAAACTCTTT. It translates to CATWDNYKKLF.